This TCR beta chain came from a study of CD8 T cells in Susac syndrome. Study details: At the time of blood draw, patients with Susac syndrome were therapy-naive, receiving corticosteroids, or receiving intravenous immunoglobulin alone.

Study-level findings and limits: Susac-specific public clones numbered approximately 15 in total CD8+ repertoires (and roughly five in CD8+ TEMRA repertoires).

Germline assignment: CDR1 LNHDA and CDR2 SQIVND (reference sequence). The length of the CDR3 is 13 residues. V shed 3 bases and J shed 2 bases, with 7 bases lying between them. When the RNA was reverse transcribed, random hexamers were used with an input of roughly 0.5 to 1 ug. TCR beta CDR3 was amplified by immunoSEQ covering 54 Vbeta and 13 Jbeta. Using its own MiXCR run on the immunoSEQ multiplex PCR reads, TCRdb lists one record per CDR3 protein. The sample has fewer than 95,000 distinct CDR3 sequences; about 95% are singletons. Turning to this clonotype: The antigen is not known.

TEMRA cells were FACS-enriched, unlike CD8+ and CD4+ T cells, which were negatively isolated. The V gene is TRBV19, the J gene TRBJ1-1, with unresolved D. This TCR was sampled from a human donor with Susac syndrome. The sequenced sample consisted of CD8+ T cells from PBMCs. The CDR3 sequence: CASSIEGNTEAFF. In DNA form, the CDR3 reads TGTGCCAGTAGTATTGAAGGAAACACTGAAGCTTTCTTT. The full variable domain, completed using reference TRBV19 and TRBJ1-1, is DGGITQSPKYLFRKEGQNVTLSCEQNLNHDAMYWYRQDPGQGLRLIYYSQIVNDFQKGDIAEGYSVSREKKESFPLTVTSAQKNPTAFYLCASSIEGNTEAFFGQGTRLTVV.